This T cell receptor (beta chain) comes out of a study of T cells in Graves' hyperthyroidism and ophthalmopathy. Germline CDR1 is KGHDR and CDR2 is SFDVKD. This CDR3 contains 15 residues. V was clipped by 4 bases and J by 8 bases; unmatched bases: 6. This clonotype was detected once. Amplified TCR beta CDR3 regions came from RNA transcripts. During a first-round RT-PCR of the TCR CDR3, the HTBI primer set was used. Each CDR3 protein is one row after TCRdb ran MiXCR on the multiplex PCR reads. Among a few hundred thousand distinct CDR3 sequences listed, more than 13% were seen once. Input material: blood. This receptor was obtained from a woman in her thirties with Graves' hyperthyroidism. J is TRBJ2-1 and V is TRBV24-1, with 11 bases fitting TRBD1. DNA for the CDR3: TGTGCCACCAGTGAAACAGGGACAGGGGGTTATGAGCAGTTCTTC. It codes for CATSETGTGGYEQFF.